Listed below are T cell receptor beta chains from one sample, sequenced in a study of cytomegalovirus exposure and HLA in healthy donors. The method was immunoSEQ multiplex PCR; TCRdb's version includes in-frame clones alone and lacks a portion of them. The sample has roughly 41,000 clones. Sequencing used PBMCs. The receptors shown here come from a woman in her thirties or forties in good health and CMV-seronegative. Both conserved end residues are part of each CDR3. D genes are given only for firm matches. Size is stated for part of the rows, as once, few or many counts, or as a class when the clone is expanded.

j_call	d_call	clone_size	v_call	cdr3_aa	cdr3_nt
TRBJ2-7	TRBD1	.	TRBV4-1	CASSHRTGTYEQYF	TGCGCCAGCAGCCATAGGACAGGGACCTACGAGCAGTACTTC
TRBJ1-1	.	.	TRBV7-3	CASSLRANTEAFF	TGTGCCAGCAGCTTAAGGGCCAACACTGAAGCTTTCTTT
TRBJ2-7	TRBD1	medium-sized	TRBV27	CASSPWDRLEQYF	TGTGCCAGCAGTCCCTGGGACAGGCTCGAGCAGTACTTC
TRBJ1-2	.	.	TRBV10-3	CAISESGRNYGYTF	TGTGCCATCAGTGAGTCGGGCAGAAACTATGGCTACACCTTC
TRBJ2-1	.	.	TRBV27	CASSSYEHEQFF	TGTGCCAGCAGTTCTTACGAGCATGAGCAGTTCTTC
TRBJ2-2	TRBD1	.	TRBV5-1	CASSLGERTGSTGELFF	TGCGCCAGCAGCTTGGGGGAGAGGACAGGGTCCACCGGGGAGCTGTTTTTT
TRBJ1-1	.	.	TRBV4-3	CASSQDREDTEAFF	TGCGCCAGCAGCCAAGATCGGGAGGACACTGAAGCTTTCTTT
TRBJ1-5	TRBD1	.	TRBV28	CASRPTGTGFIGNQPQHF	TGTGCCAGCAGACCTACCGGGACAGGGTTTATAGGCAATCAGCCCCAGCATTTT
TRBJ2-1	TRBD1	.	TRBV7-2	CASSLRRGQEQFF	TGTGCCAGCAGCTTAAGAAGGGGGCAGGAGCAGTTCTTC
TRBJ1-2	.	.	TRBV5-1	CASSLSSFSYGYTF	TGCGCCAGCAGCTTGTCCTCTTTCTCCTATGGCTACACCTTC
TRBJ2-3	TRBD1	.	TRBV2	CDSKTGSTDTQYF	TGTGACAGCAAGACAGGGAGCACAGATACGCAGTATTTT
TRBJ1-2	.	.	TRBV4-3	CASSQGEERKNYGYTF	TGCGCCAGCAGCCAAGGGGAGGAAAGGAAAAACTATGGCTACACCTTC
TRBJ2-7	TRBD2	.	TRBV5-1	CASSLAPSGSTYEQYF	TGCGCCAGCAGCTTGGCCCCCAGCGGGAGCACCTACGAGCAGTACTTC
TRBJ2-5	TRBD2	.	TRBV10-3	CAISERLAGDGGETQYF	TGTGCCATCAGTGAGAGGCTAGCGGGAGACGGTGGGGAGACCCAGTACTTC
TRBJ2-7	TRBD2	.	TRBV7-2	CASSTRPGLGSSGEQYF	TGTGCCAGCAGCACACGACCGGGACTAGGCTCTTCGGGCGAGCAGTACTTC
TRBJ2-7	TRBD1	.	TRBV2	CASSGQGALYEQYF	TGTGCCAGCAGTGGGCAGGGGGCCCTCTACGAGCAGTACTTC
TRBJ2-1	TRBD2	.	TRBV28	CASSRLADPGPYNEQFF	TGTGCCAGCAGCCGACTAGCGGATCCTGGTCCCTACAATGAGCAGTTCTTC
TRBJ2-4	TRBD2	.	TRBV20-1	CSGGTSNIQYF	TGCAGCGGTGGGACTAGTAACATTCAGTACTTC
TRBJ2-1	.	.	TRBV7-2	CASSLTLEARNEQFF	TGTGCCAGCAGCTTAACCCTAGAAGCACGCAATGAGCAGTTCTTC
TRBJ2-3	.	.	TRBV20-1	CSAGAGTQYF	TGCAGTGCTGGGGCCGGTACGCAGTATTTT
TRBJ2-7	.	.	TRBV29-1	CSVEDGSDSYEQYF	TGCAGCGTTGAAGATGGCAGCGACTCCTACGAGCAGTACTTC
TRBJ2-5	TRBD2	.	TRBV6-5	CASSYSASGGETQYF	TGTGCCAGCAGTTACTCTGCTAGCGGAGGAGAGACCCAGTACTTC
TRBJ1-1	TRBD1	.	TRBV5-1	CASSSGTGGVVFF	TGCGCCAGCAGCTCCGGGACAGGAGGAGTCGTCTTCTTT
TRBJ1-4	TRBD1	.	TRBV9	CASSVKPGQGEKLFF	TGTGCCAGCAGCGTTAAACCGGGACAGGGGGAAAAACTGTTTTTT
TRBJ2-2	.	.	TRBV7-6	CASSLGVTSKGNTGELFF	TGTGCCAGCAGCTTAGGGGTCACTAGCAAAGGGAACACCGGGGAGCTGTTTTTT
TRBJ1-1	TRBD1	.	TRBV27	CASSLRTGLNTEAFF	TGTGCCAGCAGTTTACGGACAGGACTGAACACTGAAGCTTTCTTT
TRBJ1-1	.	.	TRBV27	CAARRGLTEAFF	TGTGCCGCCCGGCGGGGTTTGACTGAAGCTTTCTTT
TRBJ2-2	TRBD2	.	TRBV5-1	CASGLAGNTGELFF	TGCGCCAGCGGACTAGCGGGAAACACCGGGGAGCTGTTTTTT
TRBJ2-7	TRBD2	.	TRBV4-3	CASSQGGRAADEQYF	TGCGCCAGCAGCCAAGGTGGGAGGGCAGCCGACGAGCAGTACTTC
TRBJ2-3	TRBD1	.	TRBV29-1	CSVGQTGGGTDTQYF	TGCAGCGTTGGTCAGACAGGGGGTGGCACAGATACGCAGTATTTT
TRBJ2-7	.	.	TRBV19	CASSFSQGSHEQYF	TGTGCCAGTAGTTTCTCCCAGGGCTCTCACGAGCAGTACTTC
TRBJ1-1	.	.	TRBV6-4	CARGRFQASTNTEAFF	TGTGCCAGAGGGAGGTTCCAGGCCTCCACGAACACTGAAGCTTTCTTT
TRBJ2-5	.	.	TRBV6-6	CASSYGAVGETQYF	TGTGCCAGCAGTTACGGGGCGGTTGGGGAGACCCAGTACTTC
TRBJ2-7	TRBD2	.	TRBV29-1	CSAKPSGSSYEQYF	TGCAGCGCCAAACCTAGCGGGAGTTCCTACGAGCAGTACTTC
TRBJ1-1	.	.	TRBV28	CASSPGGEGLKAFF	TGTGCCAGCAGCCCCGGGGGGGAGGGACTTAAAGCTTTCTTT
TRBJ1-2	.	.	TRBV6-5	CASSYSGGGVYYGYTF	TGTGCCAGCAGTTACTCTGGGGGAGGGGTGTACTATGGCTACACCTTC
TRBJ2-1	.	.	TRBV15	CATSRDGQGISNEQFF	TGTGCCACCAGCAGAGATGGGCAGGGGATCAGTAATGAGCAGTTCTTC
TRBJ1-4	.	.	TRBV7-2	CASSLAAGEKLFF	TGTGCCAGCAGCTTAGCGGCAGGGGAAAAACTGTTTTTT
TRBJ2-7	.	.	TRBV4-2	CASSGRPGMEQYF	TGTGCCAGCAGCGGACGACCAGGGATGGAGCAGTACTTC
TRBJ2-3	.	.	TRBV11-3	CASSLTWEQSTDTQYF	TGTGCCAGCAGCTTAACGTGGGAGCAGTCCACAGATACGCAGTATTTT
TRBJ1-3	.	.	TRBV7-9	CASSLDTIGNTIYF	TGTGCCAGCAGCTTAGACACTATTGGAAACACCATATATTTT
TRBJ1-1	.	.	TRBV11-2	CASSPRGVPNTEAFF	TGTGCCAGCAGCCCCCGGGGGGTCCCGAACACTGAAGCTTTCTTT
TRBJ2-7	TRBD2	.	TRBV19	CASSRLAGDSYEQYF	TGTGCCAGTAGTAGACTAGCGGGTGATTCCTACGAGCAGTACTTC
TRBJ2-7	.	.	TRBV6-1	CASSGSQLTYEQYF	TGTGCCAGCAGTGGGTCTCAACTTACCTACGAGCAGTACTTC
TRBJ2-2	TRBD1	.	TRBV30	CAWSAGQGHLFF	TGTGCCTGGAGTGCGGGACAGGGCCACCTGTTTTTT
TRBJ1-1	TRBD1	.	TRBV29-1	CSGTGGVMNTEAFF	TGCAGCGGGACAGGGGGTGTCATGAACACTGAAGCTTTCTTT
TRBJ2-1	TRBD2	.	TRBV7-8	CASSTLLASNEQFF	TGTGCCAGCAGCACCCTACTAGCGTCAAATGAGCAGTTCTTC
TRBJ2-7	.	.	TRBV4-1	CASSQGSGTSQYEQYF	TGCGCCAGCAGCCAAGGATCCGGGACAAGCCAATACGAGCAGTACTTC
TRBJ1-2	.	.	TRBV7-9	CASSEGEDLANYGYTF	TGTGCCAGCAGCGAGGGCGAGGACCTAGCTAACTATGGCTACACCTTC
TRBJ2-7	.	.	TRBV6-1	CASRAGGPSYEQYF	TGTGCCAGCAGGGCAGGGGGGCCCTCCTACGAGCAGTACTTC